Sequencing of this TCR beta chain was carried out in a study of a mutant IDH1 vaccine in newly diagnosed glioma. Study overall: Each patient was administered eight vaccinations, scheduled in weeks 1, 3, 5, 7, 11, 15, 19 and 23.

The J segment lost 3 bases and the V segment lost 4 bases, leaving 8 bases of the junction unmatched. CDR1 is GTSNPN and CDR2 is SVGIG in the germline V gene (reference sequence). This CDR3 has 14 residues. Clones were sequenced by immunoSEQ multiplex PCR, and TCRdb holds only the in-frame ones, with some missing. This sample has about 53,000 clones, with 80% to 85% found just once. This sample's time point: week 23, last vaccination. Doses of 300 ug of mutant IDH1 20-mer peptide were given with topical imiquimod. About this clone itself: Its antigen is unknown.

The material was PBMCs, obtained from a glioma patient whose treatment included an IDH1 peptide vaccine. This clonotype was obtained from a woman between 35 and 50 years old with glioma. Some clones in this sample may be carry-over from other donors' samples. The chain combines TRBV30 with TRBJ1-1; 7 bases align to TRBD1. For the CDR3, the DNA is TGTGCCTGGACCCTCCCTGACAGGGACACTGAAGCTTTCTTT. Encoded protein: CAWTLPDRDTEAFF.